One sample yielded the 15 T cell receptor beta chains listed below, sequenced in a study of blood T cells in healthy people across ages. With a J-beta primer mix and a sample-barcoded 5' primer, a second PCR ran about 6 to 11 cycles. TCRdb used MiXCR to reprocess the 5' RACE reads, holding one entry per CDR3 protein. The sample comprises roughly 680,000 distinct CDR3 sequences, more than 40% of which are singletons, and 30% to 40% rests with the top ten. Material: blood. The receptor set was obtained from an older woman in good health.

The chain couples TRBV10-3 to TRBJ2-5; 12 nucleotides agree with TRBD2. The CDR3 runs to 17 residues. Germline V gene data show CDR1 as ENHRY and CDR2 as SYGVKD. The V and J ends lost 6 bases and 5 bases, in that order; junction bases with no gene match: 13. The CDR3 DNA is TGTGCCATCAGACCACCAACTAGCGGGAGGTCCGGCGAGACCCAGTACTTC. The encoded protein is CAIRPPTSGRSGETQYF.

This clonotype was seen more than once but under ten times. The rearrangement uses TRBV7-8 and TRBJ2-7, with D possibly matching TRBD2 (6 bases). Germline assignment: CDR1 SGHVS and CDR2 FQNEAQ. V was pared by 5 bases and J by 0 bases, with 23 bases between. The CDR3 spans 18 residues. CDR3: CASSPIRLGLSSSYEQYF. For the CDR3, the DNA is TGTGCCAGCAGCCCAATCCGCTTGGGACTCTCAAGCTCCTACGAGCAGTACTTC.

The V call is TRBV5-1, the J call TRBJ2-1; D unresolved. The CDR3 covers 16 residues. V lost 0 bases to trimming and J lost 4 bases, with 14 bases between them. Looked up from germline, CDR1 is SGHRS and CDR2 is YFSETQ. DNA for the CDR3: TGCGCCAGCAGCTTGGGAACGGCTCCAGAGTACAATGAGCAGTTCTTC. Its translation: CASSLGTAPEYNEQFF.

The chain uses TRBV15 and TRBJ1-3, with TRBD1 as a possible D gene (5 bases). The CDR3 has 15 amino acids. V lost 0 bases, J lost 9 bases, and 15 bases lay in between. Germline-derived CDR1 and CDR2 are LNHNV and YYDKDF (reference sequence). CDR3 DNA sequence: TGTGCCACCAGCAGAGATCGCGGGGAGAGGGGCACCATATATTTT. This sequence encodes CATSRDRGERGTIYF.

The rearrangement joins TRBV20-1 to TRBJ2-7; 8 bases agree with TRBD1. Germline values: CDR1 DFQATT, CDR2 SNEGSKA (reference sequence). The trim removed 1 base at V and 3 bases at J, leaving 8 bases unmatched. The CDR3 has 15 amino acids. The CDR3 DNA follows: TGCAGTGCTAGAGGGCAGGGGGCGAAGTTCTACGAGCAGTACTTC. Its translation: CSARGQGAKFYEQYF.

This chain links TRBV6-1 with TRBJ2-2; D perhaps matches TRBD1 (5 bases). This CDR3 contains 17 residues. CDR1 and CDR2 from the germline V gene are MNHNS and SASEGT. Deletions cut 1 base from V and 4 bases from J, with 16 bases between. This chain's CDR3 is CASSEGPGFQGTGELFF. The CDR3 DNA sequence: TGTGCCAGCAGTGAAGGCCCAGGGTTTCAAGGCACCGGGGAGCTGTTTTTT.

The genes are TRBV29-1 and TRBJ2-3; TRBD2 aligns across 9 bases. Germline trimming cut 7 bases from V and 0 bases from J; bases unmatched to any gene: 5. Germline V gives CDR1 SQVTM, CDR2 ANQGSEA. CDR3 length: 14 residues. CDR3 nucleotide sequence: TGCAGCGCTGCGGGAGGGGGAAGCACAGATACGCAGTATTTT. Translation: CSAAGGGSTDTQYF.

CDR3 nucleotides: TGTGCCAGCAGCTCAACTCCCGGGACAGGGGGAGAGACTGAAGCTTTCTTT. As protein: CASSSTPGTGGETEAFF. This chain joins TRBV13 and TRBJ1-1; 11 nucleotides align to TRBD1. V shed 4 bases and J 5 bases; nucleotides not matched to a gene: 12. From germline, CDR1 is PRHDT and CDR2 FYEKMQ (reference sequence). The CDR3 is made up of 17 amino acids.

Remarks on this clonotype: One base away lies a much larger clone, so this may be a sequencing read error. The rearrangement joins TRBV29-1 to TRBJ2-1; 9 nucleotides line up with TRBD2. The DNA end is more similar to TRBJ2-7, so the J call may be wrong. The germline V gene encodes CDR1 SQVTM and CDR2 ANQGSEA. This CDR3 region has 15 residues. The CDR3 reads CSVERGSGRNNEQYF. The CDR3 region has the DNA TGCAGCGTTGAAAGGGGGAGCGGGAGGAACAATGAGCAGTACTTC.

This clonotype was recorded a few times. The chain joins TRBV6-4 to TRBJ2-1, with D possibly TRBD2 on 6 matching bases. The CDR3 length is 15 residues. Germline-derived CDR1 and CDR2 are MRHNA and SNTAGT. The V and J ends lost 2 bases and 6 bases respectively, with 14 bases between them. DNA of the CDR3: TGTGCCAGCAGTGACAGATTGGCTAGCGTCAATGAGCAGTTCTTC. This encodes CASSDRLASVNEQFF.

J is TRBJ2-7 and V is TRBV12-3 or TRBV12-4, with 11 positions matching TRBD1. There are 15 residues in the CDR3. V gave up 2 bases and J gave up 7 bases; unmatched junction bases: 7. The CDR3 DNA sequence: TGTGCCAGCAGTTTAATGGACAGGGGGCTTAGTGAGCAGTACTTC. Translated, it gives CASSLMDRGLSEQYF.

The CDR3, as DNA: TGTGCCGGGGGCGGATCCACAGATACGCAGTATTTT. It is translated as CAGGGSTDTQYF. The V call is TRBV2, the J call TRBJ2-3, with D possibly being TRBD1 (6 bases). The CDR3 runs to 12 residues. Germline CDR1 and CDR2: SNHLY and FYNNEI. V was trimmed by 11 bases and J by 2 bases, leaving 11 bases between them.

This clonotype was counted between two and nine times. J is TRBJ2-3 and V is TRBV7-3; D unresolved. The CDR3 consists of 12 residues. V lost 4 bases, J lost 9 bases, and 11 bases lay in between. Per the germline V gene, CDR1 is SGHTA and CDR2 is FQGTGA. The CDR3: CASSSRQATQYF. The CDR3 nucleotides are TGTGCCAGCAGCTCCCGGCAGGCAACGCAGTATTTT.

This clonotype was observed once. The chain couples TRBV20-1 to TRBJ1-5, with TRBD1 matching over 7 bases. Germline CDR1 is DFQATT and CDR2 is SNEGSKA (reference sequence). This CDR3 is 15 amino acids long. The ends lost 5 bases at V and 3 bases at J; junction bases unmatched: 10. The CDR3 spells CSAPSGQSFNQPQHF. In nucleotides, the CDR3 is TGCAGTGCTCCATCGGGACAGAGCTTCAATCAGCCCCAGCATTTT.

The chain joins TRBV7-2 to TRBJ2-5, with D hard to call. The DNA end favors TRBJ2-7, so the J call may be wrong. Germline V CDR1 and CDR2: SGHTA, FQGNSA. CDR3 length: 15 amino acids. As DNA, the CDR3 is TGTGCCAGCAGCTTGGGTCCCCACGGCGTTTACGAGCAGTACTTC. This gives the protein CASSLGPHGVYEQYF.